The sequence of this T cell receptor (beta chain) was determined in a study of T-cell memory formation after mild COVID-19. General study findings and limits: Day 15 to 85 contracting clones showed balanced CD4/CD8; day 15 to 37 expanders favored CD4+.

TCRdb used MiXCR to reprocess the 5' RACE reads, holding one entry per CDR3 protein. The sample contains about 350,000 distinct CDR3 sequences, 20% to 25% of which appear only once. As to this clonotype: What it recognizes is unknown.

The specimen was PBMCs or a T cell subset sorted from them (not recorded which). The clonotype was recovered from a young man who had mild COVID-19 (a few samples of this study predate the infection). Cell type and time point are not known.

The CDR3 DNA follows: TGCAGTGCCGGGGACGATCAAGAGACCCAGTACTTC. It codes for CSAGDDQETQYF. V gene TRBV20-1 combines with J gene TRBJ2-5; either TRBD1 or TRBD2 may fit D (5 bases each). Germline V gene sequence: CDR1 DFQATT, CDR2 SNEGSKA (reference sequence). Trimming took 6 bases from V and 2 from J, leaving 10 bases between them. The CDR3 totals 12 residues.